The source of this T cell receptor (beta chain) is a study of blood T cell repertoires in COVID-19. Original analysis: By means of reference gene primer amplification, nucleated cell counts were estimated. Sequenced by immunoSEQ multiplex PCR; TCRdb stores in-frame clones only, minus some. That table furnishes V, J and clone size, whereas the DNA furnished D and trimming. Of over 100,000 clones in the sample, 80% were seen once. Germline CDR1 reads SEHNR; CDR2 reads FQNEAQ (reference sequence). The CDR3 length is 15 residues. J lost 8 bases, V lost 2 bases, and 5 bases had no gene match. The chain recombines TRBV7-9 with TRBJ2-1; TRBD2 aligns across 11 bases. This sequence was found in a human donor in a cohort sampled during active or convalescent COVID-19. Sequenced input: peripheral blood. The CDR3 sequence: CASSLLRLAGYEQFF. The CDR3 DNA is TGTGCCAGCAGCTTACTCCGACTAGCGGGGTATGAGCAGTTCTTC.